The table lists the clone carrying this T cell receptor (beta chain) with many counts. The antigen remains unidentified. The diagnoses drew upon clinical symptoms, serum thyroxine and TRAb, thyroid ultrasound and orbital computed tomography. The PBMCs were sourced from fresh peripheral blood (about 9.6 ml). Germline V gene lookup returns CDR1 KGHDR and CDR2 SFDVKD. This CDR3 comprises 16 residues. The junction had 3 bases not matched to a gene; V was cut back by 4 bases and J by 0 bases. This entry belongs to a study of T cells in Graves' hyperthyroidism and ophthalmopathy. TCR beta CDR3 region amplification was performed from RNA transcripts. The HTBI primer set served for first-round RT-PCR of the TCR CDR3. TCRdb reprocessed the multiplex PCR reads with MiXCR, giving one entry per CDR3 protein. The sample has approximately 690,000 distinct CDR3 sequences; more than 14% are singletons. General study findings and limits: Most thyroid clonotypes with frequency above 0.001 were detected in blood. The model's output predicted ophthalmopathy at a median of 6.5 months prior to onset.

The sequenced material came from blood. The chain couples TRBV24-1 to TRBJ2-1, with TRBD2 matching over 9 bases. The source of this sequence is a woman between 50 and 59 years old with Graves' ophthalmopathy. CDR3 in DNA: TGTGCCACCAGTGACCTTAGCGGGGGCTCCTACAATGAGCAGTTCTTC. Amino acid sequence: CATSDLSGGSYNEQFF.